Listed below are T cell receptor beta chains from one sample, sequenced in a study of beta chain features in type 1 diabetes. Some clones are missing from TCRdb's copy, which holds only in-frame ones; the method was immunoSEQ multiplex PCR. Of hundreds of thousands of clones in the sample, around 16% were seen once. The sample taken for sequencing was naive CD4+ T cells from blood. These receptors were obtained from a young man in good health. The CDR3 runs from the conserved cysteine through the conserved F or W. Not every row has a clone size; where given, it reads once, few, many or a size class.

V,size,CDR3
TRBV7-9,few,CASSEGTGVADTQYF
TRBV6-6,.,CATGRGFGNTEAFF
TRBV19,.,CASSIFVGPQPQHF
TRBV6-6,few,CASSYSRDTEAFF
TRBV6-5,.,CASSLRTGGKETQYF
TRBV6-5,few,CASRFRDRDGRAFF
TRBV5-4,.,CASSLVQAGGSEQYF
TRBV28,.,CASSPRTGGFTYEQYF
TRBV11-2,.,CASSSLRDGNTEAFF
TRBV10-3,.,CAISATGELFF
TRBV14,few,CASSQELPPGELFF
TRBV9,once,CASSPIAGNTGELFF
TRBV4-2,.,CASSPLEGTNEKLFF
TRBV7-2,many,CASSSRLAGGNIQYF
TRBV28,few,CASSLGGEYEQYF
TRBV11-3,.,CASSSLGELFF
TRBV19,.,CASSILASGRSVYEQYF
TRBV7-2,few,CASSSGVVQFF
TRBV7-2,.,CASSFPGLAGPEQFF
TRBV29-1,.,CSVAGTGGSNQPQHF
TRBV4-3,.,CASSQEGQNNSPLHF
TRBV7-2,.,CASSLEGTYEQYF
TRBV5-6,.,CASSTLRRTEQETQYF
TRBV18,.,CASSPMTGGNEQYF
TRBV6-5,.,CASSTTDQPQHF
TRBV5-1,few,CASSFGQGAYNEQFF
TRBV27,.,CASSLALAGVETQYF
TRBV7-9,few,CASRYSGGAYNEQFF
TRBV7-2,few,CASSLYSRSYEQYF
TRBV29-1,few,CSVVDRLNTEAFF
TRBV10-3,.,CAIRGGGTGKYF
TRBV5-6,.,CASSLVGGQGHAGELFF
TRBV5-6,few,CASSPTRGLGIQPQHF
TRBV28,.,CASSLLGGGKDGYTF
TRBV28,.,CASSPVDRDNSPLHF
TRBV27,.,CASSYRDRNSPLHF
TRBV27,few,CASSFRAGHYGYTF
TRBV29-1,few,CSVGKRGRRELFF
TRBV2,.,CASRGRMGHEKLFF
TRBV19,few,CASRTGGNYEQYF
TRBV9,few,CASSQERLAKNIQYF
TRBV7-2,.,CASSPLGQAYTGELFF